The clone carrying this TCR beta chain appeared once. Its matching antigen is unknown. The V gene's germline CDR1 is MNHEY and CDR2 SVGAGI. There are 14 residues in the CDR3. Trimming cost V 6 bases and J 9 bases, with 15 bases left between them. This specimen belongs to a study of Tregs in tolerant kidney transplant recipients. Findings of the study overall: Few patients were studied, so findings need validation in larger groups. No direct test of biological reproducibility was done here.

Sequenced by immunoSEQ multiplex PCR; TCRdb stores in-frame clones only, minus some. This sample has 200,000 to 300,000 clones, with more than 65% found just once. The sample taken for sequencing was CD4+ T cells from blood. The receptor was derived from a human donor in good health. V and J are TRBV6-5 and TRBJ1-6; TRBD1 might be the D (6 bases). The CDR3 DNA sequence: TGTGCCAGCAGACTCCCAGGGGATGCTTCACCCCTCCACTTT. Its translation: CASRLPGDASPLHF.